Given below is one T cell receptor beta chain in context. Its antigen is unknown. The sample is drawn from a study of T-cell reconstitution after alpha-beta-depleted transplantation in children. Whole-study findings and limits: Several patients had high TCRbeta diversity at day 60; it came from surviving recipient T cells and thymic progenitors. Several hundred expanded graft clones reportedly supplied alpha-beta T cells about two months after transplant. The main origin of T-cell counts and diversity one year after transplant was newly produced T cells.

Library preparation (for TCRbeta) was performed with unique molecular identifiers. A single record per CDR3 protein comes from TCRdb applying MiXCR to the PCR reads. The data hold about 870,000 distinct CDR3 sequences, with 16% observed a single time. This CDR3 is 15 amino acids long. From germline, CDR1 is WNHNN and CDR2 SYGVQD (reference sequence). V was clipped by 6 bases and J by 5 bases; unmatched bases: 5. This sequence joins TRBV10-1 and TRBJ2-7; 15 bases agree with TRBD2. The sequenced sample was PBMCs, mostly from graft donor cells, obtained 360 days after TCRalphabeta/CD19-depleted stem cell transplant. This clonotype was obtained from a male patient under 18 who had a stem cell transplant for acute lymphoblastic leukemia, so the T cells may come from the graft donor. In nucleotides, the CDR3 is TGCGCCAGCAGCAGGACTAGCGGGAGGGCCCACGAGCAGTACTTC. Translation gives CASSRTSGRAHEQYF.